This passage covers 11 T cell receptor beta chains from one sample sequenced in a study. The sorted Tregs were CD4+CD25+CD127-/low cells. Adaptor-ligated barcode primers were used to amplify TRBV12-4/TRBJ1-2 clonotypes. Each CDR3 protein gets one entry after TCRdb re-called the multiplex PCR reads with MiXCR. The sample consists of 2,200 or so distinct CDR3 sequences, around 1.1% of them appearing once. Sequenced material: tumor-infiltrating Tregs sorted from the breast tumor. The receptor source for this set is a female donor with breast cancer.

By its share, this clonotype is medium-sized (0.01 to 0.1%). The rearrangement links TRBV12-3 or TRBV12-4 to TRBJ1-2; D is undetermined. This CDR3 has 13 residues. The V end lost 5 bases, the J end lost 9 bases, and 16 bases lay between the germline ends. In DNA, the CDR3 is TGTGCCAGCAGTCCTCGCAGGACGAAGAGCTACACCTTC. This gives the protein CASSPRRTKSYTF.

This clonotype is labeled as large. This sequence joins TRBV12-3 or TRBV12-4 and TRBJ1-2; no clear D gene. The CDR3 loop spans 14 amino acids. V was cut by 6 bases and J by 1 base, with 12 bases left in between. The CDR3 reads CASSPGDLNYGYTF. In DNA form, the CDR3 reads TGTGCCAGCAGCCCTGGAGACCTTAACTATGGCTACACCTTC.

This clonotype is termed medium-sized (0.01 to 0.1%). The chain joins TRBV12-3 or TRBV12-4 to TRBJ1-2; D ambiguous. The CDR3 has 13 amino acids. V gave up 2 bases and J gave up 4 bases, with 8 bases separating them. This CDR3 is CASSLMSSYGYTF. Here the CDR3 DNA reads TGTGCCAGCAGTTTAATGTCCAGCTATGGCTACACCTTC.

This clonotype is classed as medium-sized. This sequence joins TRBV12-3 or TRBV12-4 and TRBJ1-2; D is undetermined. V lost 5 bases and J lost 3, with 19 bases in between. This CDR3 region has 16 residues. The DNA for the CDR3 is TGTGCCAGCAGTCCCATCGGGCGAGGCTCCCACTATGGCTACACCTTC. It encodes CASSPIGRGSHYGYTF.

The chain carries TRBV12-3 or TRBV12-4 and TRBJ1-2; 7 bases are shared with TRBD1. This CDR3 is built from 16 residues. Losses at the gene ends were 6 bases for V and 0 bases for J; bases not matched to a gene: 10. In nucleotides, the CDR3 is TGTGCCAGCAGCCCTGGGACAGTTACAGCTAACTATGGCTACACCTTC. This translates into CASSPGTVTANYGYTF.

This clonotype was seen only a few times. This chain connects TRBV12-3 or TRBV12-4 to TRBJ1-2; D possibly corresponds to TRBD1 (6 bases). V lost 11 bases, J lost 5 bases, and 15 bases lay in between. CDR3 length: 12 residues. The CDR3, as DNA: TGTGCCGCCCAGGACAGCGAATATGGCTACACCTTC. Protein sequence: CAAQDSEYGYTF.

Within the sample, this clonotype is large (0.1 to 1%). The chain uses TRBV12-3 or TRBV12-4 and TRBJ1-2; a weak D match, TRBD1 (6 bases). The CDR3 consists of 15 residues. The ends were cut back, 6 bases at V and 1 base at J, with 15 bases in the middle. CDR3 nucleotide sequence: TGTGCCAGCAGCCCCGGACAGCCCTTTAACTATGGCTACACCTTC. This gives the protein CASSPGQPFNYGYTF.

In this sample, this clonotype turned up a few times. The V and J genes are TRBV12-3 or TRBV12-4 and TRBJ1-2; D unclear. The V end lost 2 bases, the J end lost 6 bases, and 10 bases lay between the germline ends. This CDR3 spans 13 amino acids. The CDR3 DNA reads TGTGCCAGCAGTTTAAGGGAGTTCGATGGCTACACCTTC. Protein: CASSLREFDGYTF.

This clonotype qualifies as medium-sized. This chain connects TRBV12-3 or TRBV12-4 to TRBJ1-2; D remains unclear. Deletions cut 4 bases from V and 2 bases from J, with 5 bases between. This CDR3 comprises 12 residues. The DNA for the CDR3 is TGTGCCAGCAGTTGGCAAAACTATGGCTACACCTTC. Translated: CASSWQNYGYTF.

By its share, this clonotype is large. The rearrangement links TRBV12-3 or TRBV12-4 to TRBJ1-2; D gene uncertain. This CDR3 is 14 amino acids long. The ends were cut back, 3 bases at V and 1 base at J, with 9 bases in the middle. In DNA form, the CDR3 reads TGTGCCAGCAGTTTCCGCAGTGTTAACTATGGCTACACCTTC. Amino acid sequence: CASSFRSVNYGYTF.

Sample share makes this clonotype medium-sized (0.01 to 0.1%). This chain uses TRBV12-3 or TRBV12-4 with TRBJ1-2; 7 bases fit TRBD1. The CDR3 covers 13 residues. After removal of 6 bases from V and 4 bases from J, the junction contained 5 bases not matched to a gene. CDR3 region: CASRLTGSYGYTF. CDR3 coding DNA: TGTGCCAGCAGATTGACAGGGTCCTATGGCTACACCTTC.